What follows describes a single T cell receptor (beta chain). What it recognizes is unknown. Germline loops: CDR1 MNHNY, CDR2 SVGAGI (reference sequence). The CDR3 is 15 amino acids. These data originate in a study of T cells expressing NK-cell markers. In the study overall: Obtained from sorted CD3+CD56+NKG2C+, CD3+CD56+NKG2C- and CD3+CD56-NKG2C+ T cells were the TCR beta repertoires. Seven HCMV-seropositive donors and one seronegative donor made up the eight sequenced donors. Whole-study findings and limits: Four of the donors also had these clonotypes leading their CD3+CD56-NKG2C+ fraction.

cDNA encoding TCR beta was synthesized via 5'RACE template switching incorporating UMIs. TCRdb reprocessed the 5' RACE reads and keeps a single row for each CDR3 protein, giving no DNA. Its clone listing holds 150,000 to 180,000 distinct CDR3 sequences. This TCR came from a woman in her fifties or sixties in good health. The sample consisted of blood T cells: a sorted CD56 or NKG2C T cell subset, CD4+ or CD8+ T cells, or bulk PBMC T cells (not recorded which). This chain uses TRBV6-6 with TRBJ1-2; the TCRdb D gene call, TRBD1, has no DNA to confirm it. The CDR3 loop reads CASSYSPTGWNGYTF.